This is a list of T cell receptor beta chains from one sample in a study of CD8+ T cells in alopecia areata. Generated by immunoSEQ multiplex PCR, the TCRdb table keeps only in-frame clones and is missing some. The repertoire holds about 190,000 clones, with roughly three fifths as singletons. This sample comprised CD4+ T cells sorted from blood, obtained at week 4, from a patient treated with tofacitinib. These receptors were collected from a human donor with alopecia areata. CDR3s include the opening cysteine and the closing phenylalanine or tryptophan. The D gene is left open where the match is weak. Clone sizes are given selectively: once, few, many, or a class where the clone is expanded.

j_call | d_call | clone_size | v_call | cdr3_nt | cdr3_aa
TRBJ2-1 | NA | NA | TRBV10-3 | TGTGCCATCACTGGGGCGGATGAGCAGTTCTTC | CAITGADEQFF
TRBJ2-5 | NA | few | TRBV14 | TGTGCCAGCAGCCAAGTGTGGGACGGCCAAGAGACCCAGTACTTC | CASSQVWDGQETQYF
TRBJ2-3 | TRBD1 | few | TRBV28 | TGTGCCAGCAGCCTGAATGACAGGGTGACGGATACGCAGTATTTT | CASSLNDRVTDTQYF
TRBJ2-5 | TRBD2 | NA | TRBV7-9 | TGTGCCAGCAGCTACCTACTAGCGGGACTTCAAGAGACCCAGTACTTC | CASSYLLAGLQETQYF
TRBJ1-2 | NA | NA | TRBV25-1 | TGTGCCAGCAGTCGCGTGGGAAACTATGGCTACACCTTC | CASSRVGNYGYTF
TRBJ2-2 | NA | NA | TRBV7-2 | TGTGCCAGCAGCTTATTTGCGGCGAACACCGGGGAGCTGTTTTTT | CASSLFAANTGELFF
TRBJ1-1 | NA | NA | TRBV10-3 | TGTGCCATCACAGCGGAGACCCACACTGAAGCTTTCTTT | CAITAETHTEAFF
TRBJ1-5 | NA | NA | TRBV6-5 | TGTGCCAGCAGTTACATGCGGGATCAGCCCCAGCATTTT | CASSYMRDQPQHF
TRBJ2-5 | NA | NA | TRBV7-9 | TGTGCCAGCAGCTTATTTCAGGGGGAGGCCCAGTACTTC | CASSLFQGEAQYF
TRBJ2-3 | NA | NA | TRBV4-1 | TGCGCCAGCAGCCAAGATAGTTCTCCCTCAAGGGGCGATACGCAGTATTTT | CASSQDSSPSRGDTQYF
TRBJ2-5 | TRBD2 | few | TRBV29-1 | TGCAGCGTTGAACTAGCGGGATTTCGACAAGAGACCCAGTACTTC | CSVELAGFRQETQYF
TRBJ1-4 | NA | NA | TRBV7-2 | TGTGCCAGCAGCTCACAGGGAGGTGAAAAACTGTTTTTT | CASSSQGGEKLFF
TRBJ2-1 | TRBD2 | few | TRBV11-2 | TGTGCCAGCAGGTTAGCGGGAGGCCCAGTCAATGAGCAGTTCTTC | CASRLAGGPVNEQFF
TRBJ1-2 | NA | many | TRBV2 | TGTGCCAGCAGCACAGGGCTCTATGGCTACACCTTC | CASSTGLYGYTF
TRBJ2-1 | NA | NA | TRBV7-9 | TGTGCCAGCAGCTTACCCAGGATGGCCTACAATGAGCAGTTCTTC | CASSLPRMAYNEQFF
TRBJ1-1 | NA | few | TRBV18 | TGTGCCAGCTCACCACTGGTGGGGGCAGAGGCTGAAGCTTTCTTT | CASSPLVGAEAEAFF
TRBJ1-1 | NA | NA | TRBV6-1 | TGTGCCAGCAGTGTAGACCCCAGAGCTTTCTTT | CASSVDPRAFF
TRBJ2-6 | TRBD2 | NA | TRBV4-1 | TGCGCCAGCAGCCAGGGGGGGGCTGGGGCCAACGTCCTGACTTTC | CASSQGGAGANVLTF
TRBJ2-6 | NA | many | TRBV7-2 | TGTGCCAGCAGCCGGTCGGCCTCTGGGGCCAACGTCCTGACTTTC | CASSRSASGANVLTF
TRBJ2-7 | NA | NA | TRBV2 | TGTGCCAGCAGTGTTGGACAAGGCTACGAGCAGTACTTC | CASSVGQGYEQYF
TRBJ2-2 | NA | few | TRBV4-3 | TGCGCCAGCAGCCAAGCCGGGACTGCGGACACCGGGGAGCTGTTTTTT | CASSQAGTADTGELFF
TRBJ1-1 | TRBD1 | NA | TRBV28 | TGTGCCACCGACCGATCGACAGGGGCGAACACTGAAGCTTTCTTT | CATDRSTGANTEAFF
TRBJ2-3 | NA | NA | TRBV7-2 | TGTGCCAGCAGCTTAGTTGCAGATACGCAGTATTTT | CASSLVADTQYF
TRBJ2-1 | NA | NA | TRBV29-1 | TGCAGCGGATCCGCGGGGACCCACAATGAGCAGTTCTTC | CSGSAGTHNEQFF
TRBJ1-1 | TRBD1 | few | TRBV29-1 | TGCAGCGTTGGGACAGGGGTGGGGAACACTGAAGCTTTCTTT | CSVGTGVGNTEAFF
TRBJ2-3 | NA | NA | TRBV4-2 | TGTGCCAGCAGCCGGCCCGCGGCTTTAGATACGCAGTATTTT | CASSRPAALDTQYF
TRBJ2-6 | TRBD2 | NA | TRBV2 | TGTGCCAGCAGCTCCCCAGAGGGAGCGGGAGCTGGGGCCAACGTCCTGACTTTC | CASSSPEGAGAGANVLTF
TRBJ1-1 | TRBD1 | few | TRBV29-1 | TGCAGCGTTGGGACAGGGGGCACTGAAGCTTTCTTT | CSVGTGGTEAFF
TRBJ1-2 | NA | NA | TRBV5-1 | TGCGCCAGCAGCTTGGCCTTGGGAGTGAGGGGCTACACCTTC | CASSLALGVRGYTF
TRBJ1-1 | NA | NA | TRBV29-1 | TGCAGCGTGGGTTGGGTTACTGAAGCTTTCTTT | CSVGWVTEAFF
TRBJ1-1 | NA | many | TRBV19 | TGTGCCAGTACCGAGAGGACTGAAGCTTTCTTT | CASTERTEAFF
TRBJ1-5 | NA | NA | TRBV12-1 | TGTGCCATGACACCCCGCGGGACGGCAATAGATCAGCCCCAGCATTTT | CAMTPRGTAIDQPQHF
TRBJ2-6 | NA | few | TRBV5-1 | TGCGCCAGCAGCGACCCGAGCTCTGGGGCCAACGTCCTGACTTTC | CASSDPSSGANVLTF
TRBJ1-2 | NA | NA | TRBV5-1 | TGCGCCAGCAGTAAGGAGACCTCTAGCTATGGCTACACCTTC | CASSKETSSYGYTF
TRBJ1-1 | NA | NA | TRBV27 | TGTGCCAGCAGAAAAGTTCAAGGGGCGAGGAACACTGAAGCTTTCTTT | CASRKVQGARNTEAFF
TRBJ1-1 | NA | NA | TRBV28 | TGTGCCAGCAGTCCAGGGCAGCGAGCTTTCTTT | CASSPGQRAFF
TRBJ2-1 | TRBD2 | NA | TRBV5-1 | TGCGCCAGCAGCTTGGGGGCTAGCGGAGGCAATGAGCAGTTCTTC | CASSLGASGGNEQFF
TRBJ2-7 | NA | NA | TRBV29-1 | TGCAGCGCGAGGGGCCGCTCCTACGAGCAGTACTTC | CSARGRSYEQYF
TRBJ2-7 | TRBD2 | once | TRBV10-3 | TGTGCCATCAGTTCCGGGACTAGCGGCTACGAGCAGTACTTC | CAISSGTSGYEQYF
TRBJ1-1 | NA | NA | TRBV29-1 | TGCAGCGTTGATAGCGGGATAAACACTGAAGCTTTCTTT | CSVDSGINTEAFF
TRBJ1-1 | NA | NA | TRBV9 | TGTGCCAGCAGCGTAGGACAGTCAAACACTGAAGCTTTCTTT | CASSVGQSNTEAFF
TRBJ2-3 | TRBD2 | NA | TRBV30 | TGTGCCTGGGGCCAGGGACTAGCGGGCGACACTAGCACAGATACGCAGTATTTT | CAWGQGLAGDTSTDTQYF
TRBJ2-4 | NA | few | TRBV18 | TGTGCCAGCTCACCACCGCAGCTAGCCAAAAACATTCAGTACTTC | CASSPPQLAKNIQYF